This TCR beta chain appears in the sequencing data of a study of response to subunit inactivated influenza vaccine. Germline loops: CDR1 SGHRS, CDR2 YFSETQ. This CDR3 has 14 residues. V lost 2 bases and J lost 5; bases outside the gene matches: 7. TCRdb passed the RT-PCR reads through MiXCR, listing each CDR3 protein once. The profile shows about 570,000 distinct CDR3 sequences, approximately 10% of them singletons. The same specimen was also included in a second study, on T cells expressing NK-cell markers. As that report states: Beta-chain TCR cDNA was generated via 5'RACE template switching with UMIs. Seven HCMV-seropositive donors and one seronegative donor made up the eight sequenced donors. Dominant NKG2C+ clonotypes made up about 1.0-7.5% of CD8+ T cells in six donors. Clarity on HCMV specificity was lacking for the expanded NKG2C+ T cell clones.

This rearrangement joins TRBV5-1 to TRBJ2-7; 7 nucleotides line up with TRBD2. This TCR derives from a man aged 45-65 years who received an inactivated influenza vaccine. This sample comprised PBMCs from blood, obtained on the day of vaccination. The CDR3 DNA reads as TGCGCCAGCAGCTTCGACCTAGCGGTAAACGAGCAGTACTTC. It yields the protein CASSFDLAVNEQYF.